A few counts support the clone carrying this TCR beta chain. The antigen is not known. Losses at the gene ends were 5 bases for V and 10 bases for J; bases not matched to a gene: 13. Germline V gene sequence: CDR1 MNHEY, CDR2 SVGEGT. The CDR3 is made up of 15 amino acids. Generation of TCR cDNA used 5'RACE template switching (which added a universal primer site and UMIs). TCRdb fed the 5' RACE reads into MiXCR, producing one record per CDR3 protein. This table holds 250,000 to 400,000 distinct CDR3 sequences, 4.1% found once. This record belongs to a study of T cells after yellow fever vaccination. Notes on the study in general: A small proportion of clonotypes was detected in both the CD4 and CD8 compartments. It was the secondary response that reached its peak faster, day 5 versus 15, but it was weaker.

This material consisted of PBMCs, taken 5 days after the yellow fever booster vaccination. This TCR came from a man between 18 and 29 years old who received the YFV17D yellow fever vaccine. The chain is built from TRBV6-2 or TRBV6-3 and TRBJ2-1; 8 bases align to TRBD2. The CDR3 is CASSPSGGARGEQFF. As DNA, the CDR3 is TGTGCCAGCAGTCCCTCCGGGGGGGCAAGGGGGGAGCAGTTCTTC.